One sample yielded the 18 T cell receptor beta chains listed below, sequenced in a study of molecular identifiers for immune sequencing clone quantification. TCRdb recomputed calls from the PCR reads with MiXCR, one row per CDR3 protein. Here the sample spans just under 65,000 distinct CDR3 sequences, 15% to 20% being singletons. The material sequenced was naive CD8+ T cells from blood, with Jurkat cell RNA spiked in. Specified subset: FACS-sorted CD8+CD4-CCR7+CD45RA+ naive T cells. All receptors derive from a human donor in good health. Some libraries in this study had Jurkat cell RNA spiked in.

The table lists this clonotype with a few counts. This may come from a read error, since a much larger clone is one base off. This chain connects TRBV4-1 to TRBJ2-1; D not resolved. The germline V gene has CDR1 MGHRA and CDR2 YSYEKL. CDR3 length equals 13 residues. V lost 5 bases, J lost 12 bases, and 17 bases lay in between. CDR3 nucleotides: TGCGCCAGCAGCTCCCTGATGGCGGTTGGGCAGTTCTTC. Its protein is CASSSLMAVGQFF.

This clonotype showed up many times. The J gene is TRBJ2-7, the V gene TRBV7-2; D is unresolved. Trimming cost V 3 bases and J 3 bases, with 12 bases left between them. The CDR3 loop spans 14 amino acids. CDR1 is SGHTA, CDR2 FQGNSA, per germline. The CDR3, as DNA: TGTGCCAGCAGCTTCGGTCCGCACAACTACGAGCAGTACTTC. It encodes CASSFGPHNYEQYF.

This clonotype occurred many times. The V and J genes are TRBV4-2 and TRBJ2-1; tentative D call: TRBD2 (6 bases). The germline gives CDR1 LGHNA, CDR2 YNFKEQ. This CDR3 is 13 amino acids long. V lost 3 bases and J lost 5, with 8 bases in between. This chain's CDR3 is CASSQAGHNEQFF. In DNA, the CDR3 is TGTGCCAGCAGCCAGGCGGGACACAATGAGCAGTTCTTC.

This clonotype was observed a handful of times. The V and J genes are TRBV4-1 and TRBJ2-7; no firm D call. V lost 1 base and J 2 bases, leaving 12 bases between the germline ends. The CDR3 has 15 amino acids. CDR1 MGHRA and CDR2 YSYEKL come from the germline V gene. The DNA of the CDR3 is TGCGCCAGCAGCCAAGGCTTCGCTTGGGCCTACGAGCAGTACTTC. The encoded protein is CASSQGFAWAYEQYF.

This clonotype was recorded at least ten times. The gene calls are TRBV7-2 and TRBJ2-2, with 8 nucleotides matching TRBD2. The V gene's germline CDR1 is SGHTA and CDR2 FQGNSA. There are 17 residues in the CDR3. Losses at the gene ends were 5 bases for V and 5 bases for J; bases not matched to a gene: 13. The CDR3 here is CASSDLLVAGRTGELFF. The CDR3, as DNA: TGTGCCAGCAGCGACTTACTCGTAGCGGGACGGACCGGGGAGCTGTTTTTT.

A word on this clonotype: This may be a read error: a much more frequent sequence differs by one nucleotide. This chain links TRBV4-1 with TRBJ2-1; perhaps D is TRBD1 or TRBD2 (5 bases each). The germline V gene encodes CDR1 MGHRA and CDR2 YSYEKL. This CDR3 region has 15 residues. Trimming took 0 bases from V and 5 from J, leaving 11 bases between them. CDR3 loop: CASSQEPQGDNEQFF. Written as DNA, the CDR3 is TGCGCCAGCAGCCAAGAGCCGCAGGGAGACAATGAGCAGTTCTTC.

This clonotype was seen once. The V call is TRBV15, the J call TRBJ1-2; D remains ambiguous. There are 14 residues in the CDR3. V lost 0 bases to trimming and J lost 4 bases, with 9 bases between them. The germline gives CDR1 LNHNV, CDR2 YYDKDF (reference sequence). The DNA of the CDR3 is TGTGCCACCAGCAGAGATACAGCTATCTATGGCTACACCTTC. Translated, it gives CATSRDTAIYGYTF.

In this sample, this clonotype turned up many times. The chain uses TRBV30 and TRBJ2-1; TRBD2 aligns across 10 bases. CDR1 is GTSNPN, CDR2 SVGIG, per germline (reference sequence). With V trimmed by 2 bases and J by 7 bases, 5 bases remained unmatched. There are 14 residues in the CDR3. The CDR3 region has the DNA TGTGCCTGGAGTATCTCTAGCGGGAGTAATGAGCAGTTCTTC. Translating it yields CAWSISSGSNEQFF.

The sample holds many counts of this clonotype. This chain links TRBV12-5 with TRBJ2-7, with 8 bases lining up with TRBD1. Germline V lookup: CDR1 LGHNT, CDR2 FRNRAP. The CDR3 sequence is 15 residues long. V gave up 1 base and J gave up 3 bases; unmatched junction bases: 5. The CDR3 region has the DNA TGTGCTAGTGGTTTGGAGGACAGGGAAGTCTACGAGCAGTACTTC. This encodes CASGLEDREVYEQYF.

This clonotype was detected ten times or more. The genes are TRBV5-6 and TRBJ1-1, with 12 bases aligning to TRBD1. The CDR3 loop spans 14 amino acids. The germline V gene encodes CDR1 SGHDT and CDR2 YYEEEE. V was clipped by 7 bases and J by 4 bases; unmatched bases: 5. CDR3 in amino acids: CASRGGQGATEAFF. The CDR3 DNA reads TGTGCCAGCCGGGGGGGACAGGGGGCCACTGAAGCTTTCTTT.

A word on this clonotype: A much bigger clone sits one base away, suggesting this may be a read error. No conserved phenylalanine or tryptophan is present at the end of the CDR3, so a read error is the likely explanation. The rearrangement links TRBV7-2 to TRBJ2-7; D gene ambiguous. V lost 11 bases, J lost 5 bases, and 13 bases lay in between. CDR3 length equals 11 residues. Germline CDR1 is SGHTA and CDR2 is FQGNSA. The CDR3 reads CASAAGHEQYS. CDR3 coding DNA: TGTGCCTCAGCAGCTGGCCACGAGCAGTACTCC.

There are many counts of this clonotype. The chain recombines TRBV13 with TRBJ1-1; D remains unclear. The CDR3 spans 13 residues. Deletions cut 0 bases from V and 7 bases from J, with 9 bases between. In germline, CDR1 is PRHDT, CDR2 FYEKMQ (reference sequence). CDR3 loop: CASSLGVALEAFF. The CDR3 DNA is TGTGCCAGCAGCTTAGGCGTAGCACTTGAAGCTTTCTTT.

This clonotype was found many times. The rearrangement links TRBV5-6 to TRBJ2-2; D gene unclear. Deletions cut 0 bases from V and 0 bases from J, with 12 bases between. Germline CDR1 is SGHDT and CDR2 is YYEEEE. CDR3 length: 17 amino acids. Here the CDR3 DNA reads TGTGCCAGCAGCTTGGCCTTCGGGTCCCCGAACACCGGGGAGCTGTTTTTT. Residues: CASSLAFGSPNTGELFF.

This clonotype was seen more than once but under ten times. This chain connects TRBV12-3 or TRBV12-4 to TRBJ2-3, with D uncertain. V was shortened by 2 bases and J by 3 bases, with 15 bases between the two germline ends. The CDR3 is 16 amino acids. The CDR3 bases are TGTGCCAGCAGTTTATCGGTTACCGTATCGACAGATACGCAGTATTTT. It codes for CASSLSVTVSTDTQYF.

This clonotype qualifies as medium-sized. The chain joins TRBV20-1 to TRBJ2-3, with D maybe TRBD2 (5 bases). The CDR3 contains 16 residues. Trimming took 2 bases from V and 0 from J, leaving 15 bases between them. CDR1 is DFQATT, CDR2 SNEGSKA, per germline (reference sequence). The CDR3 region is CSARTLIASSTDTQYF. The CDR3 DNA sequence: TGCAGTGCTAGAACACTCATAGCGTCCAGCACAGATACGCAGTATTTT.

This clonotype was found many times. The chain has TRBV10-3 and TRBJ2-7, with D possibly TRBD1 on 6 matching bases. The CDR3 loop spans 14 amino acids. Germline CDR1 is ENHRY and CDR2 is SYGVKD. The V and J ends lost 6 bases and 2 bases respectively, with 14 bases between them. CDR3 residues: CAISEVQGTYEQYF. The CDR3 nucleotides read TGTGCCATCAGCGAAGTACAGGGAACCTACGAGCAGTACTTC.

At least ten counts were recorded for this clonotype. The CDR3 region has the DNA TGCAGTGCGGCAGCCCGCCGGGACACTGAAGCTTTCTTT. This codes for CSAAARRDTEAFF. V and J are TRBV20-1 and TRBJ1-1; D is ambiguous. Germline V CDR1 and CDR2: DFQATT, SNEGSKA (reference sequence). V was pared by 6 bases and J by 3 bases, with 14 bases between. The CDR3 covers 13 residues.

This clonotype was detected many times. The rearrangement uses TRBV7-9 and TRBJ2-2; D ambiguous. The V gene lost 5 bases and the J gene lost 3 bases, with 13 bases spanning the gap. The length of the CDR3 is 15 residues. The germline gives CDR1 SEHNR, CDR2 FQNEAQ (reference sequence). The CDR3 nucleotides are TGTGCCAGCAGCCCTTGGTTTCGCGACACCGGGGAGCTGTTTTTT. This sequence encodes CASSPWFRDTGELFF.